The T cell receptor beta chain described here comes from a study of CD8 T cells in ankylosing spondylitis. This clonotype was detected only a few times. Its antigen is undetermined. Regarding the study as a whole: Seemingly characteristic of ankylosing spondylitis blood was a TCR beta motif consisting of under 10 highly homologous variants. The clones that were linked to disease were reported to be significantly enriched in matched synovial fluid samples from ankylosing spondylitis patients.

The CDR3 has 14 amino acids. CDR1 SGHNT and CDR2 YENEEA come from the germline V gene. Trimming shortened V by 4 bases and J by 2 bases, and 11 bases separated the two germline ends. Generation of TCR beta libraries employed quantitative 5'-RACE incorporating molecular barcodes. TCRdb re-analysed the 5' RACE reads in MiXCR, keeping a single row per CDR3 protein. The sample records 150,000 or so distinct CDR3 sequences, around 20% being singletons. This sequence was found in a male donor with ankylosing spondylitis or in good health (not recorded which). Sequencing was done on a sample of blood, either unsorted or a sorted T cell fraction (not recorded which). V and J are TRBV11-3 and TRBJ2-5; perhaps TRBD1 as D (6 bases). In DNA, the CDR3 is TGTGCCAGCAGCTCCGGACAGATTCAAGAGACCCAGTACTTC. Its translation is CASSSGQIQETQYF.